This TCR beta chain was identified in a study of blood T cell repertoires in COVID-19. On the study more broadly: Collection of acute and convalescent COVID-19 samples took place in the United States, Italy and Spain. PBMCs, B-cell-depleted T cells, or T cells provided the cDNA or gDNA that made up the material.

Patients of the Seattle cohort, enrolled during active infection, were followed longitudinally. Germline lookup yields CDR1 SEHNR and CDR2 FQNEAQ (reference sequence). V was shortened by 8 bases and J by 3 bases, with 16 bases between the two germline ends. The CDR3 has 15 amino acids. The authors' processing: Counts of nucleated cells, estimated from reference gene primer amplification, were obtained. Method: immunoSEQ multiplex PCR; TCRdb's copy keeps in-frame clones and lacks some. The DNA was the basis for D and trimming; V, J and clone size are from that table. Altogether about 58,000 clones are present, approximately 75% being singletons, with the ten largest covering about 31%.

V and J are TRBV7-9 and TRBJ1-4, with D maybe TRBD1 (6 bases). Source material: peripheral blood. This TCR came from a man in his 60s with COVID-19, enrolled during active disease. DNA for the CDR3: TGTGCCAGCCGCTCCAAAGCAGGGGCTAATGAAAAACTGTTTTTT. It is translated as CASRSKAGANEKLFF.